A selection of T cell receptor beta chains follows, all from one sample in a study of a mutant IDH1 vaccine in newly diagnosed glioma. The protocol was immunoSEQ multiplex PCR, while the TCRdb copy is restricted to in-frame clones and leaves out a portion. Among about 34,000 clones listed, more than 70% were seen once. Here the sequenced sample was peripheral blood mononuclear cells (PBMCs), taken from a glioma patient treated with radiotherapy, temozolomide or both. Receptors were obtained from a man between 45 and 60 years old with glioma. Some clones in this sample may be carry-over from other donors' samples. Each CDR3 is given with its conserved first and last residue. The D gene is left open where the match is weak. Size tells how often a clone was seen (once, few, many) or the class of an expanded clone, and some rows leave it out.

CDR3nt: TGTGCCAGCACGAAGGGTCTGGAGACCCAGTACTTC
CDR3aa: CASTKGLETQYF
v_gene: TRBV6-1
d_gene: NA
abundance: NA
j_gene: TRBJ2-5

CDR3nt: TGTGCCAGCAGATCATTAGCGGGAGGGACCGTTCGGTTCTTC
CDR3aa: CASRSLAGGTVRFF
v_gene: TRBV11-2
d_gene: TRBD2
abundance: NA
j_gene: TRBJ2-1

CDR3nt: TGTGCCAGCAGCTCCGGCCAGGGGAACACTGAAGCTTTCTTT
CDR3aa: CASSSGQGNTEAFF
v_gene: TRBV7-9
d_gene: NA
abundance: NA
j_gene: TRBJ1-1

CDR3nt: TGTGCCAGTAGTATCGCTAGCGGCTCCTACAATGAGCAGTTCTTC
CDR3aa: CASSIASGSYNEQFF
v_gene: TRBV19
d_gene: TRBD2
abundance: once
j_gene: TRBJ2-1

CDR3nt: TGTGCCAGCAGCTTCAGGAGCGGGAGGGCCTCCTACAATGAGCAGTTCTTC
CDR3aa: CASSFRSGRASYNEQFF
v_gene: TRBV11-3
d_gene: TRBD2
abundance: once
j_gene: TRBJ2-1

CDR3nt: TGCGCCAGCAGCCGAATCCCCGAGGACGGGAATGAGCAGTTCTTC
CDR3aa: CASSRIPEDGNEQFF
v_gene: TRBV4-1
d_gene: NA
abundance: NA
j_gene: TRBJ2-1

CDR3nt: TGTGCCAGCAGCTTAACAATGGACAGGGGGACGAGCACCTTC
CDR3aa: CASSLTMDRGTSTF
v_gene: TRBV28
d_gene: TRBD1
abundance: NA
j_gene: TRBJ1-2

CDR3nt: TGTGCCAGCAGTGAACCCACCGGGATCCATGAGCAGTTCTTC
CDR3aa: CASSEPTGIHEQFF
v_gene: TRBV2
d_gene: NA
abundance: NA
j_gene: TRBJ2-1

CDR3nt: TGTGCCAGCAGTGAATACGACACCGGGGAGCTGTTTTTT
CDR3aa: CASSEYDTGELFF
v_gene: TRBV25-1
d_gene: NA
abundance: NA
j_gene: TRBJ2-2

CDR3nt: TGTGCCAGCGGATGGGACACTGAAGCTTTCTTT
CDR3aa: CASGWDTEAFF
v_gene: TRBV2
d_gene: NA
abundance: NA
j_gene: TRBJ1-1

CDR3nt: TGCGCCAGCAGCCAAGGCAGAGATCAGCCCCAGCATTTT
CDR3aa: CASSQGRDQPQHF
v_gene: TRBV4-3
d_gene: NA
abundance: NA
j_gene: TRBJ1-5

CDR3nt: TGTGCCAGCAGCCAAGATCGCGGACTAGCGGGAGTAAATGGGATGCACGAGCAGTACTTC
CDR3aa: CASSQDRGLAGVNGMHEQYF
v_gene: TRBV4-2
d_gene: TRBD2
abundance: NA
j_gene: TRBJ2-7

CDR3nt: TGTGCCAGCAGCTTAAGCGGGCGATCGGTGGCTTTCTTT
CDR3aa: CASSLSGRSVAFF
v_gene: TRBV11-2
d_gene: NA
abundance: NA
j_gene: TRBJ1-1

CDR3nt: TGTGCCACTTCAAGAGGCGCGGGAGGGCCGTCCTACGAGCAGTACTTC
CDR3aa: CATSRGAGGPSYEQYF
v_gene: TRBV11-2
d_gene: TRBD2
abundance: NA
j_gene: TRBJ2-7

CDR3nt: TGTGCCAGTAGTATAGATCGCCCAGGGGCAGAGACCCAGTACTTC
CDR3aa: CASSIDRPGAETQYF
v_gene: TRBV19
d_gene: NA
abundance: NA
j_gene: TRBJ2-5

CDR3nt: TGTGCCAGCCGCAACCCGGGACAGGGACCAACCGGGGAGCTGTTTTTT
CDR3aa: CASRNPGQGPTGELFF
v_gene: TRBV5-4
d_gene: TRBD1
abundance: NA
j_gene: TRBJ2-2

CDR3nt: TGCGCCAGCAGCTTGGGCAGGGGGGACCTAAGCTCCGATGGCTACACCTTC
CDR3aa: CASSLGRGDLSSDGYTF
v_gene: TRBV5-1
d_gene: TRBD1
abundance: NA
j_gene: TRBJ1-2

CDR3nt: TGTGCCAGCAGCGGCGGGGGACAGGAGCTGTTAGAAGCTTTCTTT
CDR3aa: CASSGGGQELLEAFF
v_gene: TRBV5-4
d_gene: TRBD1
abundance: NA
j_gene: TRBJ1-1

CDR3nt: TGTGCCAGCAGCTTCGGCCTCGATGTCGGAAACACCATATATTTT
CDR3aa: CASSFGLDVGNTIYF
v_gene: TRBV5-8
d_gene: NA
abundance: NA
j_gene: TRBJ1-3

CDR3nt: TGTGCCAGCAGCTTAGGGCTGCCGCCCACTTGGGGAGAGCAGTTCTTC
CDR3aa: CASSLGLPPTWGEQFF
v_gene: TRBV7-2
d_gene: NA
abundance: NA
j_gene: TRBJ2-1

CDR3nt: TGTGCCAGCAGTCAGGGTGGAGCCAAAAACATTCAGTACTTC
CDR3aa: CASSQGGAKNIQYF
v_gene: TRBV6-1
d_gene: NA
abundance: NA
j_gene: TRBJ2-4

CDR3nt: TGCGCCAGCAGCCAACCCGACCTAGGGGATCGCACAGATACGCAGTATTTT
CDR3aa: CASSQPDLGDRTDTQYF
v_gene: TRBV4-1
d_gene: NA
abundance: NA
j_gene: TRBJ2-3

CDR3nt: TGTGCCAGCCGTAGGACAGGGGTCAATTCACCCCTCCACTTT
CDR3aa: CASRRTGVNSPLHF
v_gene: TRBV7-2
d_gene: TRBD1
abundance: NA
j_gene: TRBJ1-6

CDR3nt: TGTGCCAGCAGTTTAAGTTTCGTTCTAGCGGGAGGGATTGGCGAGCAGTACTTC
CDR3aa: CASSLSFVLAGGIGEQYF
v_gene: TRBV27
d_gene: TRBD2
abundance: NA
j_gene: TRBJ2-7

CDR3nt: TGCGCCAGCAGCTTGTGGACAGAAACCTATGGCTACACCTTC
CDR3aa: CASSLWTETYGYTF
v_gene: TRBV5-1
d_gene: NA
abundance: NA
j_gene: TRBJ1-2

CDR3nt: TGTGCCAGCAGTCCGGGACAGGCTAACTATGGCTACACCTTC
CDR3aa: CASSPGQANYGYTF
v_gene: TRBV7-9
d_gene: TRBD1
abundance: NA
j_gene: TRBJ1-2

CDR3nt: TGCGCCAGCAGCCAAGACCGGGGCCCCAGGGACATTCAGTACTTC
CDR3aa: CASSQDRGPRDIQYF
v_gene: TRBV4-3
d_gene: NA
abundance: NA
j_gene: TRBJ2-4

CDR3nt: TGTGCCAGCAGGGAGGGGGCCAAAGATACGCAGTATTTT
CDR3aa: CASREGAKDTQYF
v_gene: TRBV6-1
d_gene: NA
abundance: NA
j_gene: TRBJ2-3

CDR3nt: TGTGCCGGCTTCGTGGGGGCTGAAGCTTTCTTT
CDR3aa: CAGFVGAEAFF
v_gene: TRBV9
d_gene: NA
abundance: NA
j_gene: TRBJ1-1

CDR3nt: TGTGCCAGCAGTTCGAACACTGAAGCTTTCTTT
CDR3aa: CASSSNTEAFF
v_gene: TRBV6-5
d_gene: NA
abundance: few
j_gene: TRBJ1-1

CDR3nt: TGTGCCAGCAGCTCCTGGGAGCGCGTAGGGGCGAACTATGGCTACACCTTC
CDR3aa: CASSSWERVGANYGYTF
v_gene: TRBV7-9
d_gene: NA
abundance: NA
j_gene: TRBJ1-2

CDR3nt: TGTGCCAGCAGGAGGGGAGGTTATAGCAATCAGCCCCAGCATTTT
CDR3aa: CASRRGGYSNQPQHF
v_gene: TRBV27
d_gene: NA
abundance: NA
j_gene: TRBJ1-5

CDR3nt: TGTGCCAGCAGTGCACGGGCACTGGCCCAAGAGACCCAGTACTTC
CDR3aa: CASSARALAQETQYF
v_gene: TRBV2
d_gene: NA
abundance: NA
j_gene: TRBJ2-5

CDR3nt: TGTGCCAGCAGCTTAGGACAGGCCGGGAACTATGGCTACACCTTC
CDR3aa: CASSLGQAGNYGYTF
v_gene: TRBV7-9
d_gene: NA
abundance: NA
j_gene: TRBJ1-2

CDR3nt: TGTGCCAGCAGCTTAGTTAGGGGGGACTATGGCTACACCTTC
CDR3aa: CASSLVRGDYGYTF
v_gene: TRBV7-8
d_gene: NA
abundance: NA
j_gene: TRBJ1-2

CDR3nt: TGTGCCAGCAGCTCCACAGGGAGGGGTCACACTGAAGCTTTCTTT
CDR3aa: CASSSTGRGHTEAFF
v_gene: TRBV11-2
d_gene: NA
abundance: once
j_gene: TRBJ1-1

CDR3nt: TGTGCCAGCAGCTTGGGGTCAGGGGAAGAGACCCAGTACTTC
CDR3aa: CASSLGSGEETQYF
v_gene: TRBV5-6
d_gene: NA
abundance: NA
j_gene: TRBJ2-5

CDR3nt: TGTGCCAGCTCACCACCGGGACTAGCGGGAGGGCCGAGGGAGACCCAGTACTTC
CDR3aa: CASSPPGLAGGPRETQYF
v_gene: TRBV18
d_gene: TRBD2
abundance: NA
j_gene: TRBJ2-5

CDR3nt: TGTGCCAGCAGCCCCCCAGATAGCAATCAGCCCCAGCATTTT
CDR3aa: CASSPPDSNQPQHF
v_gene: TRBV5-8
d_gene: NA
abundance: NA
j_gene: TRBJ1-5

CDR3nt: TGTGCCAGCAATTTGAACAGGGGGCTGGGCGAGCAGTACTTC
CDR3aa: CASNLNRGLGEQYF
v_gene: TRBV2
d_gene: TRBD1
abundance: once
j_gene: TRBJ2-7

CDR3nt: TGCGCCAGCAGCCTAGTTCCGGGACAGGGCTACGAGCAGTACTTC
CDR3aa: CASSLVPGQGYEQYF
v_gene: TRBV4-1
d_gene: TRBD1
abundance: NA
j_gene: TRBJ2-7

CDR3nt: TGCGCCAGCAGCTTGGGTGAAAGAGGAGAGACCCAGTACTTC
CDR3aa: CASSLGERGETQYF
v_gene: TRBV5-1
d_gene: NA
abundance: NA
j_gene: TRBJ2-5

CDR3nt: TGCGCCAGCAGCCAAGATCCCCCGACGAGGGGAAACACCATATATTTT
CDR3aa: CASSQDPPTRGNTIYF
v_gene: TRBV4-1
d_gene: NA
abundance: NA
j_gene: TRBJ1-3

CDR3nt: TGTGCCAGCAGCTCTCAACCTGGGGGTGACTACGAGCAGTACTTC
CDR3aa: CASSSQPGGDYEQYF
v_gene: TRBV7-9
d_gene: NA
abundance: NA
j_gene: TRBJ2-7

CDR3nt: TGCGCCAGCAGCCTCGGGGACAGCGCCTACGAGCAGTACTTC
CDR3aa: CASSLGDSAYEQYF
v_gene: TRBV5-1
d_gene: TRBD1
abundance: NA
j_gene: TRBJ2-7

CDR3nt: TGCGCCAGCAGCGTGACAGCTTACGAGCAGTACTTC
CDR3aa: CASSVTAYEQYF
v_gene: TRBV5-1
d_gene: NA
abundance: NA
j_gene: TRBJ2-7

CDR3nt: TGCAGCGCTCGGACGGGGACTTGGGGTGAGCAGTACTTC
CDR3aa: CSARTGTWGEQYF
v_gene: TRBV29-1
d_gene: NA
abundance: NA
j_gene: TRBJ2-7

CDR3nt: TGTGCCAGCTCTAACCTACAGGGGGCAACAGATACGCAGTATTTT
CDR3aa: CASSNLQGATDTQYF
v_gene: TRBV18
d_gene: TRBD1
abundance: few
j_gene: TRBJ2-3

CDR3nt: TGTGCCAGCAGCGGGACTAGCGGGGGGAATGGGGAGCTGTTTTTT
CDR3aa: CASSGTSGGNGELFF
v_gene: TRBV9
d_gene: TRBD2
abundance: NA
j_gene: TRBJ2-2

CDR3nt: TGTGCCAGCAGCTCACGAGTCGGGGTCGGGTATTACGAGCAGTACTTC
CDR3aa: CASSSRVGVGYYEQYF
v_gene: TRBV7-9
d_gene: NA
abundance: NA
j_gene: TRBJ2-7

CDR3nt: TGTGCCAGCAGTTTCCGGGCCACCCGGGACTCTGGAAACACCATATATTTT
CDR3aa: CASSFRATRDSGNTIYF
v_gene: TRBV5-6
d_gene: NA
abundance: once
j_gene: TRBJ1-3

CDR3nt: TGTGCCAGCAGTGATGGCGGTTTTAATTCACCCCTCCACTTT
CDR3aa: CASSDGGFNSPLHF
v_gene: TRBV6-1
d_gene: NA
abundance: NA
j_gene: TRBJ1-6

CDR3nt: TGCAGTGCCCCTGGACAGGGAGGAGCTTTCTTT
CDR3aa: CSAPGQGGAFF
v_gene: TRBV20-1
d_gene: TRBD1
abundance: NA
j_gene: TRBJ1-1

CDR3nt: TGCAGCGCACGGACCGCCGGGGATACGCAGTATTTT
CDR3aa: CSARTAGDTQYF
v_gene: TRBV29-1
d_gene: NA
abundance: few
j_gene: TRBJ2-3

CDR3nt: TGCGCCAGCAGCCAAGGGCGGAGCGGGGGGTGGAACGAGCAGTACTTC
CDR3aa: CASSQGRSGGWNEQYF
v_gene: TRBV4-3
d_gene: TRBD2
abundance: few
j_gene: TRBJ2-7

CDR3nt: TGCAGCGGGGGACTAGCGGGAGTTGGGACCCAGTACTTC
CDR3aa: CSGGLAGVGTQYF
v_gene: TRBV29-1
d_gene: TRBD2
abundance: NA
j_gene: TRBJ2-5

CDR3nt: TGTGCCTGGAGTGTAGGAGTGGGAGGACACACAGATACGCAGTATTTT
CDR3aa: CAWSVGVGGHTDTQYF
v_gene: TRBV30
d_gene: NA
abundance: NA
j_gene: TRBJ2-3

CDR3nt: TGTGCCAGCAAAGTCGGGCCCCCCAATGAGCAGTTCTTC
CDR3aa: CASKVGPPNEQFF
v_gene: TRBV2
d_gene: NA
abundance: NA
j_gene: TRBJ2-1

CDR3nt: TGTGCCAGCAGGGCTCGGGGAGGGCACACAGATACGCAGTATTTT
CDR3aa: CASRARGGHTDTQYF
v_gene: TRBV2
d_gene: TRBD2
abundance: NA
j_gene: TRBJ2-3